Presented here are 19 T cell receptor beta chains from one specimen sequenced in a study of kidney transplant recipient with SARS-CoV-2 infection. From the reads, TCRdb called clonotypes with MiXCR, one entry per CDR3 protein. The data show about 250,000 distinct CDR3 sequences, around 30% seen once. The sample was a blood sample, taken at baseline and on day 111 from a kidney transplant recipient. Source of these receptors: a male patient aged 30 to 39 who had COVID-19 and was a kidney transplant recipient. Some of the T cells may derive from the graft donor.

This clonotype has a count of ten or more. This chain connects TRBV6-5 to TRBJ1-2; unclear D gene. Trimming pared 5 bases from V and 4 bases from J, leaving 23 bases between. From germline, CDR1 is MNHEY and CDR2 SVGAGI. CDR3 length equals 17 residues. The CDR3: CASSHVHSMRKTYGYTF. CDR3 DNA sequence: TGTGCCAGCAGTCATGTACACTCTATGCGAAAGACCTATGGCTACACCTTC.

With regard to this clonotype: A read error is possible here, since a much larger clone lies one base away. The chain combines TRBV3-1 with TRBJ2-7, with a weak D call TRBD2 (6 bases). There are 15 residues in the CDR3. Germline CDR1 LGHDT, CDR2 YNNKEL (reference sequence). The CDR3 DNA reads TGTGCCAGCAGCCAAGGGAGGGGAAACTCCTGCGAGCAGTACTTC. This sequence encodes CASSQGRGNSCEQYF.

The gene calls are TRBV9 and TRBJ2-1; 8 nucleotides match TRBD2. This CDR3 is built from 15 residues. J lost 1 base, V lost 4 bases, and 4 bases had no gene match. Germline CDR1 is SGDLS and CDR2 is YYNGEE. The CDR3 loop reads CASSPGLASYNEQFF. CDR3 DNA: TGTGCCAGCAGCCCCGGACTAGCTTCCTACAATGAGCAGTTCTTC.

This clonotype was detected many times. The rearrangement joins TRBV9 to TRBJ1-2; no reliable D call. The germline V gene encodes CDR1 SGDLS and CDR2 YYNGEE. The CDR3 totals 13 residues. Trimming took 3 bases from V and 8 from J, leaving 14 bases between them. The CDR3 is CASSDTIARGYTF. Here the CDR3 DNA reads TGTGCCAGCAGCGATACCATCGCCCGCGGCTACACCTTC. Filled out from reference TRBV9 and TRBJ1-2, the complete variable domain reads DSGVTQTPKHLITATGQRVTLRCSPRSGDLSVYWYQQSLDQGLQFLIQYYNGEERAKGNILERFSAQQFPDLHSELNLSSLELGDSALYFCASSDTIARGYTFGSGTRLTVV.

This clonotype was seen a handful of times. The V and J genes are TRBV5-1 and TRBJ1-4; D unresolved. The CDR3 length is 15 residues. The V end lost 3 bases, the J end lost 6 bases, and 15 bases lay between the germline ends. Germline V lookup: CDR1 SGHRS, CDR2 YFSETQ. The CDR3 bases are TGCGCCAGCAGCTCCTCGCCACAGCCGGATGAAAAACTGTTTTTT. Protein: CASSSSPQPDEKLFF.

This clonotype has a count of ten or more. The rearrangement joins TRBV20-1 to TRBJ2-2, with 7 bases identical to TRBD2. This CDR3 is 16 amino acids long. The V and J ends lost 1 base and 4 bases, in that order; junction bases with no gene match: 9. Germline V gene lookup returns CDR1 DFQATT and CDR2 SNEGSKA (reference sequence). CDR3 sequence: CSARAPSGRGTGELFF. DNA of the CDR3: TGCAGTGCTAGAGCTCCTAGCGGACGGGGCACCGGGGAGCTGTTTTTT.

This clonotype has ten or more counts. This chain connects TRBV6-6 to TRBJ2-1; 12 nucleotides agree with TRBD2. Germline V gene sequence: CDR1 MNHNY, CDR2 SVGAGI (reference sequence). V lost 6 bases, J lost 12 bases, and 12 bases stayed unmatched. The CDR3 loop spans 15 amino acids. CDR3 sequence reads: CASRLAGGPRVGQFF. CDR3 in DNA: TGTGCCAGCAGGCTAGCGGGGGGGCCTCGGGTTGGGCAGTTCTTC.

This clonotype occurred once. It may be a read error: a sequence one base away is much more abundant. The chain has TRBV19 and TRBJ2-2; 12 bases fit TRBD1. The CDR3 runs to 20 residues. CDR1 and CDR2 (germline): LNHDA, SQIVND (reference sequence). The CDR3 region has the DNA TGTGCCAGTAGTAGAATACTTCAAACCGGGACAGGGGGCATAGGCGGGGAGCTGCTTTTT. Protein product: CASSRILQTGTGGIGGELLF.

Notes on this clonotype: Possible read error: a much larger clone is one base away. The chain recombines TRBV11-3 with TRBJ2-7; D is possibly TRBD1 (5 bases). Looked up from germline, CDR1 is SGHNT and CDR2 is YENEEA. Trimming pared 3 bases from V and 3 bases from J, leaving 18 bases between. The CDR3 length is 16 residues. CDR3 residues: CASSFDWVRGFYEQYF. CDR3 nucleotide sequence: TGTGCCAGCAGCTTCGATTGGGTTAGGGGTTTCTACGAGCAGTACTTC. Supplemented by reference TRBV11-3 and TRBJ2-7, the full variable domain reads EAGVVQSPRYKIIEKKQPVAFWCNPISGHNTLYWYLQNLGQGPELLIRYENEEAVDDSQLPKDRFSAERLKGVDSTLKIQPAELGDSAVYLCASSFDWVRGFYEQYFGPGTRLTVT.

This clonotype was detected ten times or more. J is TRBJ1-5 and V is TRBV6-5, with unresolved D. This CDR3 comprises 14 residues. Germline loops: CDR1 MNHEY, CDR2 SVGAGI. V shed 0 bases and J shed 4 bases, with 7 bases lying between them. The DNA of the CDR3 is TGTGCCAGCAGTTACTCGATGGTGAATCAGCCCCAGCATTTT. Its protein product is CASSYSMVNQPQHF.

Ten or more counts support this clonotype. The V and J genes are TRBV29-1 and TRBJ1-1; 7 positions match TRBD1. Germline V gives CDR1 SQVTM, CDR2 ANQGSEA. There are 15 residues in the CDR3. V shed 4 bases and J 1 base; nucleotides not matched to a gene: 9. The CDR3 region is CSVAPDRARNTEAFF. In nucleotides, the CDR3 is TGCAGCGTTGCTCCCGACAGGGCTCGGAACACTGAAGCTTTCTTT.

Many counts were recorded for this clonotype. For the CDR3, the DNA is TGTGCCAGCAGCATCAGAATCACCCTTCGAAAGACCTATGGCTACACCTTC. The encoded protein is CASSIRITLRKTYGYTF. V and J are TRBV3-1 and TRBJ1-2; D is uncertain. Trimming stripped 5 bases from V and 4 bases from J, with 23 bases between. The CDR3 consists of 17 residues. Germline V lookup: CDR1 LGHDT, CDR2 YNNKEL (reference sequence).

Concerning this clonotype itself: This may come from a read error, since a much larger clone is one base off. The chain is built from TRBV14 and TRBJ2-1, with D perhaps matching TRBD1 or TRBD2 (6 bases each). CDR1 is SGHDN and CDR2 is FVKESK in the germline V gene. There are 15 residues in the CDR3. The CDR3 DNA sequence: TGTGCCAGCCGCCATTTTGGGGGGCTAGACAATGAGCAGTTCTTC. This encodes CASRHFGGLDNEQFF. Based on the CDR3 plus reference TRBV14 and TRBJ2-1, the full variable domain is EAGVTQFPSHSVIEKGQTVTLRCDPISGHDNLYWYRRVMGKEIKFLLHFVKESKQDESGMPNNRFLAERTGGTYSTLKVQPAELEDSGVYFCASRHFGGLDNEQFFGPGTRLTVL.

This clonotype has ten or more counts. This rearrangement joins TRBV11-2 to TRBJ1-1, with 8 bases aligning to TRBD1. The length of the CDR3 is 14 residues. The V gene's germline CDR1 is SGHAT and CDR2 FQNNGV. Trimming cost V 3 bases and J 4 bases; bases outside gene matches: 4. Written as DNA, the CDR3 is TGTGCCAGCAGCTTCGACAGGGGAGCCACTGAAGCTTTCTTT. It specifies CASSFDRGATEAFF.

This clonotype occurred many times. As DNA, the CDR3 is TGTGCCAGCAGTACCGGGACTAGCGGGAGGATGGATACGCAGTATTTT. This translates into CASSTGTSGRMDTQYF. The chain couples TRBV12-3 or TRBV12-4 to TRBJ2-3, with 15 bases lining up with TRBD2. V was clipped by 5 bases and J by 6 bases; unmatched bases: 6. This CDR3 has 16 amino acids.

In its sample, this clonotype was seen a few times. The CDR3 is CASGLCQGEVACSDTQYF. The CDR3, as DNA: TGTGCTAGTGGTTTGTGTCAGGGGGAAGTAGCATGTTCAGATACGCAGTATTTT. The V gene is TRBV12-5, the J gene TRBJ2-3; 7 positions agree with TRBD1. Germline CDR1 LGHNT, CDR2 FRNRAP. The CDR3 runs 18 residues. Losses at the gene ends were 2 bases for V and 4 bases for J; bases not matched to a gene: 15.

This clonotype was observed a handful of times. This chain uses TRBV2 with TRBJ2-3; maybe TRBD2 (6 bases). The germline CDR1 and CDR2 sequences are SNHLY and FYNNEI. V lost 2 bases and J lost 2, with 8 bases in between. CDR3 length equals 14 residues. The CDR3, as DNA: TGTGCCAGCAGTGAAAAGCGGGCCACAGATACGCAGTATTTT. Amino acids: CASSEKRATDTQYF.

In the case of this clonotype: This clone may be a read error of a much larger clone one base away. The CDR3 is CASSLGTGKYNEKFF. CDR3 bases: TGTGCCAGCAGCTTGGGGACAGGAAAATACAATGAGAAGTTCTTC. V gene TRBV7-3 combines with J gene TRBJ2-1, with 8 bases identical to TRBD1. The CDR3 covers 15 residues. The germline V gene has CDR1 SGHTA and CDR2 FQGTGA.

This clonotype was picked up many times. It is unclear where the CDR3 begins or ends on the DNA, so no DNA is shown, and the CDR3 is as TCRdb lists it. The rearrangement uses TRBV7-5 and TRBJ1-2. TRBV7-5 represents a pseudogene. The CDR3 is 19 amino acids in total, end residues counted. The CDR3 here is CISVPEKTNEVGKTYGYTF.